The next 28 T cell receptor beta chains were all read from a single sample in a study of T cell repertoires in cytomegalovirus infection. Each CDR3 protein is one row after TCRdb ran MiXCR on the reads. The sample holds roughly 730,000 distinct CDR3 sequences; around 32% are singletons and the top ten take around a sixth. Their recognized antigens are unknown. The source was cultured PBMCs, collected from culture after CMV antigen stimulation. The origin of the receptors is a human donor in good health (CMV status not recorded). Some clones in this sample may be carry-over from other donors' samples.

V gene TRBV6-6 combines with J gene TRBJ2-2, with TRBD1 identical over 8 bases. Losses at the gene ends were 6 bases for V and 6 bases for J; bases not matched to a gene: 9. CDR1 is MNHNY and CDR2 is SVGAGI in the germline V gene (reference sequence). This CDR3 has 15 residues. The CDR3 sequence is CASRRDRQYAGELFF. CDR3 DNA sequence: TGTGCCAGCAGACGGGACAGGCAGTATGCCGGGGAGCTGTTTTTT.

The CDR3 DNA follows: TGTGCCAGCAGTCCCCGGGCGGGAGCTTACAATGAGCAGTTCTTC. It codes for CASSPRAGAYNEQFF. V gene TRBV6-6 combines with J gene TRBJ2-1, with 7 bases identical to TRBD2. CDR3 length equals 15 residues. The V gene's germline CDR1 is MNHNY and CDR2 SVGAGI (reference sequence). V lost 5 bases and J lost 4; bases outside the gene matches: 8.

CDR3 nucleotide sequence: TGTGCCATCAGAGAGACAGGGGGCGACCCGTATGGCTACACCTTC. It encodes CAIRETGGDPYGYTF. V is TRBV10-3 and J is TRBJ1-2; 10 nucleotides line up with TRBD1. Germline assignment: CDR1 ENHRY and CDR2 SYGVKD. The CDR3 loop spans 15 amino acids. V was clipped by 6 bases and J by 5 bases; unmatched bases: 9.

V is TRBV6-2 or TRBV6-3 and J is TRBJ2-1; TRBD1 is a possible D gene (6 bases). The V end lost 5 bases, the J end lost 0 bases, and 14 bases lay between the germline ends. Germline CDR1 reads MNHEY; CDR2 reads SVGEGT. The CDR3 has 16 amino acids. CDR3 sequence reads: CASSRPGVVSYNEQFF. Here the CDR3 DNA reads TGTGCCAGCAGTCGGCCAGGGGTAGTCTCCTACAATGAGCAGTTCTTC.

This clonotype was recorded at least ten times. The chain couples TRBV7-8 to TRBJ1-1; D is unresolved. The ends were cut back, 1 base at V and 0 bases at J, with 9 bases in the middle. The CDR3 has 15 residues. CDR1 and CDR2 (germline): SGHVS, FQNEAQ. The CDR3 DNA reads as TGTGCCAGCAGCTTAGAGGGCAATATGAACACTGAAGCTTTCTTT. It codes for CASSLEGNMNTEAFF.

V gene TRBV7-2 combines with J gene TRBJ2-7; no reliable D call. V was trimmed by 5 bases and J by 4 bases, leaving 18 bases between them. The CDR3 is 15 residues long. Looked up from germline, CDR1 is SGHTA and CDR2 is FQGNSA. As DNA, the CDR3 is TGTGCCAGCAGCCCATTCCGGGTCCTCGGATACGAGCAGTACTTC. This encodes CASSPFRVLGYEQYF.

This clonotype was seen a handful of times. This rearrangement joins TRBV20-1 to TRBJ2-1, with TRBD2 identical over 11 bases. Germline CDR1 is DFQATT and CDR2 is SNEGSKA (reference sequence). This CDR3 contains 19 residues. Trimming removed 1 base from V and 6 bases from J; junction bases left unmatched: 17. CDR3 loop: CSARAWGVVAGGPVNEQFF. CDR3 nucleotide sequence: TGCAGTGCTAGAGCGTGGGGAGTAGTAGCGGGAGGGCCAGTCAATGAGCAGTTCTTC.

This clonotype was counted between two and nine times. V and J are TRBV6-5 and TRBJ1-5; D not certain. V was pared by 2 bases and J by 2 bases, with 10 bases between. There are 15 residues in the CDR3. Germline CDR1 reads MNHEY; CDR2 reads SVGAGI. As DNA, the CDR3 is TGTGCCAGCAGTTACGACCGCTTCGGCAATCAGCCCCAGCATTTT. Its translation is CASSYDRFGNQPQHF.

CDR3 sequence: CASSIDRAPTEAFF. For the CDR3, the DNA is TGTGCCAGCAGTATCGACAGGGCCCCCACCGAAGCTTTCTTT. This chain uses TRBV6-5 with TRBJ1-1; 7 bases fit TRBD1. CDR1 and CDR2 (germline): MNHEY, SVGAGI. The CDR3 is 14 residues long. The V gene end was trimmed by 5 bases and the J gene end by 8 bases; junction bases not matched to a gene: 11.

The V and J genes are TRBV10-3 and TRBJ1-6; D gene unclear. V was trimmed by 2 bases and J by 6 bases, leaving 5 bases between them. Germline CDR1 reads ENHRY; CDR2 reads SYGVKD. The CDR3 has 13 amino acids. CDR3 amino acids: CAISEGANSPLHF. As DNA, the CDR3 is TGTGCCATCAGTGAGGGAGCTAATTCACCCCTCCACTTT.

This sequence joins TRBV6-5 and TRBJ2-5; TRBD2 aligns across 8 bases. The ends lost 5 bases at V and 2 bases at J; junction bases unmatched: 7. CDR3 length: 15 amino acids. Germline CDR1 MNHEY, CDR2 SVGAGI. CDR3 coding DNA: TGTGCCAGCAGTACAACTAGCGGTATACAAGAGACCCAGTACTTC. Protein: CASSTTSGIQETQYF.

The chain joins TRBV7-2 to TRBJ2-7, with 10 bases matching TRBD2. CDR1 SGHTA and CDR2 FQGNSA come from the germline V gene. Unmatched junction bases numbered 5, after V lost 3 bases and J lost 3 bases. The CDR3 consists of 15 residues. The CDR3 region is CASSFGVAGGYEQYF. In DNA, the CDR3 is TGTGCCAGCAGCTTCGGAGTAGCGGGAGGCTACGAGCAGTACTTC.

The rearrangement links TRBV19 to TRBJ1-2; 7 nucleotides line up with TRBD1. Trimming removed 1 base from V and 3 bases from J; junction bases left unmatched: 2. CDR3 length: 14 residues. CDR1 is LNHDA and CDR2 is SQIVND in the germline V gene (reference sequence). CDR3 protein: CASSIVGQDYGYTF. CDR3 in DNA: TGTGCCAGTAGTATAGTTGGACAGGACTATGGCTACACCTTC.

For this clonotype: Being one base from a much bigger clone, this may be a read error. The V gene is TRBV7-2, the J gene TRBJ2-7; the D call may be TRBD1 or TRBD2 (5 bases each). This CDR3 spans 14 amino acids. CDR1 and CDR2 from the germline V gene are SGHTA and FQGNSA. In DNA form, the CDR3 reads TGTGCCAACAGCAACCGGGACCTTTCGGACGAGCAGTACTTC. Translating it yields CANSNRDLSDEQYF.

This clonotype has a handful of counts. The V gene is TRBV7-2, the J gene TRBJ2-1, with D possibly being TRBD2 (6 bases). The CDR3 covers 14 residues. CDR1 and CDR2 from the germline V gene are SGHTA and FQGNSA. V was shortened by 5 bases and J by 10 bases, with 18 bases between the two germline ends. CDR3 loop: CASSPTRLVHEQFF. CDR3 nucleotide sequence: TGTGCCAGCAGCCCGACCAGACTAGTCCACGAGCAGTTCTTC.

The gene calls are TRBV19 and TRBJ2-7; weak D call: TRBD1 (6 bases). The CDR3 loop spans 14 amino acids. V dropped 3 bases and J dropped 2 bases, with 11 bases sitting between them. Germline V lookup: CDR1 LNHDA, CDR2 SQIVND (reference sequence). CDR3 loop: CASSMGTNTYEQYF. The CDR3 DNA is TGTGCCAGTAGTATGGGGACAAATACCTACGAGCAGTACTTC.

The J gene is TRBJ1-5, the V gene TRBV9, with 7 nucleotides matching TRBD1. Germline-derived CDR1 and CDR2 are SGDLS and YYNGEE. CDR3 length: 14 residues. Unmatched junction bases numbered 3, after V lost 0 bases and J lost 6 bases. CDR3 nucleotides: TGTGCCAGCAGCGTAGCAGGGGGGAGTCAGCCCCAGCATTTT. Amino acid sequence: CASSVAGGSQPQHF.

The CDR3 loop is CASSYRRGPTLRQFF. The CDR3 nucleotides are TGTGCCAGCAGTTATCGACGCGGGCCCACCTTGAGGCAGTTCTTC. The chain has TRBV13 and TRBJ2-1, with D perhaps TRBD2 (5 bases). Trimming took off 6 bases at V and 12 bases at J, with 24 bases between the two ends. Germline CDR1 is PRHDT and CDR2 is FYEKMQ (reference sequence). The CDR3 spans 15 residues.

CDR3 in DNA: TGCAGTGCTCGGACTTGGAAGGGGGCCCGTTCCTACGAGCAGTACTTC. It codes for CSARTWKGARSYEQYF. This chain connects TRBV20-1 to TRBJ2-7; the match to TRBD1 covers 7 bases. V lost 5 bases, J lost 1 base, and 14 bases stayed unmatched. CDR1 and CDR2 from the germline V gene are DFQATT and SNEGSKA (reference sequence). The CDR3 runs to 16 residues.

This chain uses TRBV4-2 with TRBJ1-4; 7 bases agree with TRBD1. The CDR3 has 15 residues. J was trimmed by 7 bases and V by 3 bases; bases with no gene match: 8. CDR1 is LGHNA, CDR2 YNFKEQ, per germline. CDR3 nucleotide sequence: TGTGCCAGCAGCCATCCCAACAGGGGCGTTGAAAAACTGTTTTTT. Its protein is CASSHPNRGVEKLFF.

This clonotype was seen repeatedly, ten times or more. J is TRBJ2-3 and V is TRBV7-2, with 7 bases aligning to TRBD2. This CDR3 is 15 amino acids long. The ends lost 2 bases at V and 1 base at J; junction bases unmatched: 3. The V gene's germline CDR1 is SGHTA and CDR2 FQGNSA. The CDR3 reads CASSLRSGGTDTQYF. The CDR3 coding sequence is TGTGCCAGCAGCTTAAGGAGCGGGGGCACAGATACGCAGTATTTT. Looking up the rest from reference TRBV7-2 and TRBJ2-3 gives the full variable domain: GAGVSQSPSNKVTEKGKDVELRCDPISGHTALYWYRQSLGQGLEFLIYFQGNSAPDKSGLPSDRFSAERTGGSVSTLTIQRTQQEDSAVYLCASSLRSGGTDTQYFGPGTRLTVL.

This clonotype was seen more than once but under ten times. The chain has TRBV19 and TRBJ1-5, with TRBD1 matching 7 bases. This CDR3 has 14 amino acids. The germline V gene encodes CDR1 LNHDA and CDR2 SQIVND (reference sequence). With V trimmed by 7 bases and J by 3 bases, 6 bases remained unmatched. The CDR3, as DNA: TGTGCCAGTAAGGGGGGACAGTACAATCAGCCCCAGCATTTT. It specifies CASKGGQYNQPQHF.

Only a few counts were recorded for this clonotype. The rearrangement uses TRBV6-1 and TRBJ2-5; the D gene is possibly TRBD2 (6 bases). Germline CDR1 reads MNHNS; CDR2 reads SASEGT. CDR3 length equals 13 residues. V gave up 5 bases and J gave up 5 bases, with 12 bases separating them. In nucleotides, the CDR3 is TGTGCCAGCAGTTCCCCGGGACTTGAGACCCAGTACTTC. Translation gives CASSSPGLETQYF.

The chain links TRBV20-1 to TRBJ1-1, with TRBD1 matching over 7 bases. Unmatched junction bases numbered 7, after V lost 3 bases and J lost 0 bases. Germline CDR1 is DFQATT and CDR2 is SNEGSKA (reference sequence). CDR3 length: 15 residues. The CDR3 DNA reads TGCAGTGCTAGGAAGGGGGCGGTCATGAACACTGAAGCTTTCTTT. Translation: CSARKGAVMNTEAFF.

V usage is TRBV2 and J usage is TRBJ2-5; perhaps TRBD1 as D (6 bases). The V end lost 1 base, the J end lost 4 bases, and 13 bases lay between the germline ends. The CDR3 contains 15 residues. The germline V gene has CDR1 SNHLY and CDR2 FYNNEI. CDR3 residues: CASSEDRGMRETQYF. The CDR3 DNA is TGTGCCAGCAGTGAAGATAGGGGGATGCGAGAGACCCAGTACTTC.

This clonotype has only one observation. CDR3 region: CATSRDRFRKTYNEQFF. In DNA form, the CDR3 reads TGTGCCACCAGCAGAGATCGTTTCAGAAAAACCTACAATGAGCAGTTCTTC. The V gene is TRBV15, the J gene TRBJ2-1, with D hard to call. The CDR3 has 17 residues. Germline lookup yields CDR1 LNHNV and CDR2 YYDKDF (reference sequence). V was shortened by 0 bases and J by 2 bases, with 14 bases between the two germline ends. Supplemented by reference TRBV15 and TRBJ2-1, the full variable domain reads DAMVIQNPRYQVTQFGKPVTLSCSQTLNHNVMYWYQQKSSQAPKLLFHYYDKDFNNEADTPDNFQSRRPNTSFCFLDIRSPGLGDTAMYLCATSRDRFRKTYNEQFFGPGTRLTVL.

Concerning this clonotype: In this CDR3 the conserved last residue, phenylalanine or tryptophan, is missing, so a read error is likely. This rearrangement joins TRBV7-9 to TRBJ2-1; no definite D call. CDR1 SEHNR and CDR2 FQNEAQ come from the germline V gene (reference sequence). The CDR3 is 13 amino acids. V lost 6 bases to trimming and J lost 2 bases, with 8 bases between them. In DNA, the CDR3 is TGTGCCAGCAGGAAGTCCACCTACAATGAGCAGTTCTTA. Translating gives CASRKSTYNEQFL.

This clonotype occurred many times. The chain couples TRBV7-2 to TRBJ1-2; 7 bases are shared with TRBD1. Per germline, CDR1 SGHTA and CDR2 FQGNSA. The CDR3 runs to 15 residues. The V gene end was trimmed by 4 bases and the J gene end by 4 bases; junction bases not matched to a gene: 9. CDR3 region: CASSSPNRGPYGYTF. The CDR3 nucleotides are TGTGCCAGCAGCTCACCAAACAGGGGACCCTATGGCTACACCTTC.